This T cell receptor (beta chain) was sequenced during a study of cytomegalovirus exposure and HLA in healthy donors (dated by TCRdb to between 2016 and 2019). Regarding the complete study: According to an earlier analysis of 550 to 700 of the donors, roughly 180 million T cells yielded 117 million unique TCR beta sequences and about 300 Gb of sequence data. Roughly 300 gigabases of sequencing data and approximately 92 million unique TCR sequences made up an early release that covered about 640 HLA-typed donors. Of the roughly 400 genotyped donors, roughly 80% fell in the genetic ancestry cluster associated with self-reported Caucasian donors. The study aimed to test whether signatures of past pathogen exposure could be identified by cataloging public T cell receptors. The study profiled the T cell repertoires of hundreds of subjects by immunosequencing and related them to cytomegalovirus serostatus. A separate validation cohort of roughly 130 different subjects was used in addition to the roughly 720-subject first cohort. High-throughput TCR immunosequencing, statistical association of individual TCRs with disease status, and machine learning were combined to predict cytomegalovirus infection status. To study patterns of TCR occurrence, a later analysis re-analyzed previously published TCR beta repertoires from 550 to 800 donors and added high-resolution HLA genotyping. In the later analysis, no new phenotypic data were used to find candidate immune exposures; instead, reliance was placed on TCR beta sequences and their occurrence across donors. An earlier analysis of some 500 of the donors used high-throughput TCR beta sequencing to judge whether each TCR beta V gene segment behaved as functional or pseudogenic. Alongside the repertoire data, information on donor age, sex, ethnicity and CMV serostatus was compiled. A later genetic analysis used genome-wide SNP genotypes for 398 of the 666 donors, treating that subset as a discovery cohort. Every repertoire in the discovery cohort had been generated on one and the same sequencing platform. Class I and class II HLA loci were covered by the typing at four-digit resolution. The number of donors typed differed by locus, with roughly 629-640 for A, B, C, DRB1 and DQB1, more than 500 for DQA1, approximately 570 for DPA1, and under 490 for DPB1. Roughly 5 DR-DQ haplotypes were treated as single units for association and clustering because of strong linkage in the cohort. On average, roughly 240,000 unique TCR beta nucleotide sequences were sequenced per donor among several hundred genotyped donors of the cohort, with 15% to 20% of those sequences being non-productive.

What the authors observed across the whole study: Immune exposure information for the cohort was limited to CMV serostatus. HLA typing was unavailable for some donors at each locus, so association tests used only the typed subset. A later analysis associated 16,951 TCR beta sequences with specific HLA alleles at a false discovery rate of 0.05. Presence/absence analyses assumed roughly uniform sequencing depth across donors, an assumption that may not hold. When HLA alleles, especially DR and DQ, strongly co-occurred, attributing TCR associations to individual alleles was difficult. Because the 87-base-pair reads could not distinguish some IMGT-functional V segments, including TRBV6-2 and TRBV6-3, those segments were excluded. A cluster of highly shared sequence variants was judged likely to represent a technical artifact of the sequencing pipeline. In the study, about 150 TCR beta chains were listed as associated with cytomegalovirus. A later genetic analysis reported fewer N-insertions in productive TCRs among donors in an Asian-associated ancestry cluster than the roughly 700-donor mean. A later analysis found that HLA-associated TCR beta chains were more clonally expanded and had lower generation probabilities than equally common non-associated chains. While some public TCRs were present in many individuals, most TCR sequences turned up only very rarely across donors. Most CMV-associated TCR beta chains appeared to be HLA-restricted in a later analysis, and the HLA associations seemed to be driven largely by CMV exposure. A further reported finding was that TCR beta sequences accurately predicted the HLA-A and HLA-B alleles for most subjects in the first cohort. An earlier analysis of some 590 of the donors showed that most TCR beta V segments appeared in productive rearrangements either about 90% or about 30% of the time, which broadly matched IMGT annotations. A later genetic analysis associated a missense DCLRE1C variant with V-gene and J-gene trimming of TCR beta chains, and an independent cohort replicated the association. Over 15 rarely observed V segments, including chromosome 9 orphons, were excluded from the earlier analysis of just under 600 of the donors because counts were too low. Correlated functional status among segregating V segments might reflect linkage disequilibrium, but an unknown experimental factor could not be ruled out. The authors suggested that the approach could potentially be generalized to other disease states and immunological phenotypes. The cohort was sequenced for TCR beta chains only, and without alpha or paired-chain data the features that could be detected were limited. A few of the identified cytomegalovirus-associated TCR beta chains were confirmed in vitro to be specific for cytomegalovirus antigens. According to a later analysis, TCR association rates differed among HLA loci, with DRB1 alleles showing the most associated TCRs and HLA-C alleles showing the fewest. Several of the top co-occurrence clusters appeared to be linked to parvovirus B19, influenza, CMV and Epstein-Barr virus, according to a later analysis. Cytomegalovirus status was reported to be diagnosed by the classifier with high specificity and sensitivity in both the original and validation cohorts.

The cohort comprised several hundred healthy bone marrow donors. Cohort members were all nominally healthy when sampled, although unrecorded immune exposures were likely present. The donor tested CMV seronegative, placing the donor among the 350 or so seronegative members of the cohort. Every donor gave a peripheral blood sample, and the peripheral blood mononuclear cells from that sample were used for TCR beta sequencing. Genomic DNA was extracted from the blood cell samples with the Qiagen DNeasy Blood Extraction Kit. Comment on this clone: Its antigen remains unidentified. Nothing much larger sits one base from this clone, and base qualities are not available.

Receptor amplification or capture employed the immunoSEQ multiplex PCR assay. A mixture of 60 forward primers for TCR Vbeta segments and 13 reverse primers for TCR Jbeta segments was used in the multiplex PCR. The CDR3 region of rearranged TCR beta genes was amplified from genomic DNA with a multiplex PCR assay. Amplified TCR beta libraries were sequenced as 87-base-pair reads on the Illumina HiSeq System. Regarding the original processing steps: A later analysis tallied 75 million to 95 million unique TCR beta chains across the 666 repertoires, and some 10 million of those chains were shared by two or more donors. To remove PCR and sequencing errors, raw reads were error-corrected and collapsed into unique sequences using a nearest-neighbor algorithm that merged closely related sequences. To assign V, D and J gene segments, CDR3 sequences were aligned to IMGT reference sequences. For a sequence to be retained, a match of at least six nucleotides was required to both a V gene segment and a J gene segment. Rearrangements were classified as productive when the CDR3 lacked stop codons and remained in frame with V and J, and all other rearrangements were classified as non-productive. CDR3 was defined according to IMGT convention as the region running from the second conserved V-encoded cysteine to the conserved J-encoded phenylalanine. The earlier analysis of about 560 of the donors excluded any sequence lacking an unambiguous match to a single V gene segment. In an earlier analysis of several hundred of the donors, V segments were called functional above 56.7% productive rearrangements and were called segregating when the between-donor standard deviation exceeded 5%. To diagnose cytomegalovirus status from the catalog of TCR beta chain sequences, a statistical classification framework was built. In a later analysis, TCR nucleotide sequences were compared against IMGT/GENE-DB human TR gene sequences so that V and J genes could be assigned. A later analysis assigned CDR3 sequences and most-parsimonious VDJ recombination scenarios with the TCRdist pipeline. In a later analysis, every TCR beta chain was defined by the combination of its CDR3 amino acid sequence and its V-gene family, and reads without a unique V-gene family were dropped. As a way to deal with suspected cross-contamination and a sequencing artifact, a later analysis dropped nearly 600 nucleotide sequences that were highly shared and had low generation probability. A later analysis calculated a clonal expansion index for each public chain from normalized within-repertoire ranks of inferred template counts. In a later analysis, generation probabilities were computed using a VDJ recombination model fitted to out-of-frame rearrangements, and the results were checked against IGoR. Hypergeometric tests were used in a later analysis to score TCR-TCR, TCR-HLA and TCR-CMV co-occurrence, with a repertoire-size bias correction applied to the TCR pairs. In a later analysis, false discovery rates were estimated by permuting HLA or CMV assignments 20 times. In a later analysis, co-occurring TCRs were grouped with DBSCAN, and TCRdist sequence similarity was added when clustering was performed within HLA-allele-positive subsets. Co-occurrence clustering excluded repertoires with fewer than 30,000 or more than 120,000 public chains, plus five with anomalous nucleotide sharing. TCRdb obtained this table from immuneACCESS and retained in-frame rearrangements with V and J assigned. These tables miss some clones; where compared with another copy, unresolved V genes account for less than half of the shortfall, and the remainder is unexplained. V, J and clone size were drawn from that table, and D and trimming were deduced from the DNA. In this sample the table shows 150,000 to 200,000 clones, around 74% of which occur a single time. The ten largest clones represent roughly 2% of the sample.

The cysteine opens and the phenylalanine closes a CDR3 of 13 amino acids. Left in the record is the CDR3 DNA by itself, 39 bases read in frame from the first base. V and J are truncated by 1 base and 4 bases respectively, leaving an intervening sequence of 8 bases. CDR1 PRHDT and CDR2 FYEKMQ were looked up in the germline V gene (reference sequence). This TCR was sampled from a female donor in good health and CMV-seronegative. Sequencing was performed on PBMCs. The sequence joins TRBV13 to TRBJ2-7; no D gene is confidently identified. The bases are TGTGCCAGCAGCTTAGATCGTCCGTACGAGCAGTACTTC. This encodes CASSLDRPYEQYF.